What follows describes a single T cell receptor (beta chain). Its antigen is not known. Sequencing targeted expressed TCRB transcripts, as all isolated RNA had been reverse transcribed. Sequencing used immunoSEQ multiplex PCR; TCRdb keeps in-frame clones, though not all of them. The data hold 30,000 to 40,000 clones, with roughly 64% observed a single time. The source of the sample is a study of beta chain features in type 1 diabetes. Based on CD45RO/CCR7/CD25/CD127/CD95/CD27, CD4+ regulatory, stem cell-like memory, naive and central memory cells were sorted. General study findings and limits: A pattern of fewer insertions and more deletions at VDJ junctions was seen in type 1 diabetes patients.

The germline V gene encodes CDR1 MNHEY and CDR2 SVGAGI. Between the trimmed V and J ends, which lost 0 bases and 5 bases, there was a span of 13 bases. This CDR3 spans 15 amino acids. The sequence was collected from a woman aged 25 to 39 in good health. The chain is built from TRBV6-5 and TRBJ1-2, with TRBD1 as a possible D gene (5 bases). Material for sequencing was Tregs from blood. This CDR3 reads CASSYSAGPGYGYTF. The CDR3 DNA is TGTGCCAGCAGTTACTCTGCAGGGCCAGGGTATGGCTACACCTTC.